The rows below give T cell receptor beta chains drawn from one sample of a study of technical replicates of blood from several donors. Using immunoSEQ multiplex PCR, the repertoire was profiled, and TCRdb retains in-frame clones only, with some absent. Of tens of thousands of clones listed, more than 85% are singletons. The sequencing input was PBMCs. The receptors were sampled from a human donor in good health. Some clones in this sample may be carry-over from other donors' samples. Both conserved end residues are part of each CDR3. Fields, in order: clone size, J gene, D gene, V gene, CDR3 protein, CDR3 DNA. D genes are given only for firm matches. Clone size, where shown, is once, few, many, or a class for clones that have expanded.

. TRBJ2-2 . TRBV19 CATAVGGVNTGELFF TGTGCCACCGCCGTGGGCGGGGTGAACACCGGGGAGCTGTTTTTT
. TRBJ2-7 . TRBV7-2 CASSLGRQSSYEQYF TGTGCCAGCAGCTTAGGGCGGCAGAGCTCCTACGAGCAGTACTTC
. TRBJ2-2 TRBD2 TRBV7-8 CASIKTGGSTGELFF TGTGCCAGCATCAAAACGGGAGGGAGCACCGGGGAGCTGTTTTTT
. TRBJ1-1 TRBD1 TRBV5-1 CASSTSGGYTEAFF TGCGCCAGCAGCACCTCAGGGGGGTACACTGAAGCTTTCTTT
. TRBJ2-5 . TRBV18 CASSPSYQATQYF TGTGCCAGCTCACCATCGTATCAAGCCACCCAGTACTTC
. TRBJ2-1 . TRBV7-9 CASSFGPTLDEQFF TGTGCCAGCAGCTTCGGTCCCACCCTCGATGAGCAGTTCTTC
. TRBJ1-2 . TRBV27 CASSVRGGEYGYTF TGTGCCAGCAGTGTCCGGGGGGGCGAGTATGGCTACACCTTC
. TRBJ2-2 TRBD2 TRBV5-4 CASSGLAGENTGELFF TGTGCCAGCAGCGGACTAGCGGGCGAGAACACCGGGGAGCTGTTTTTT
. TRBJ2-3 . TRBV7-8 CASSSRQPGADTQYF TGTGCCAGCAGCTCTCGCCAGCCTGGAGCGGATACGCAGTATTTT
. TRBJ1-4 . TRBV5-1 CASTSGEKLFF TGCGCCAGCACCTCGGGTGAAAAACTGTTTTTT
. TRBJ2-5 TRBD2 TRBV9 CASSVAGGNQETQYF TGTGCCAGCAGCGTCGCGGGAGGGAATCAAGAGACCCAGTACTTC
. TRBJ1-2 . TRBV19 CASSIGNGYTF TGTGCCAGTAGTATAGGTAATGGCTACACCTTC
. TRBJ1-1 . TRBV6-1 CASSFPRGARAEAFF TGTGCCAGCAGTTTCCCCCGGGGGGCGAGGGCTGAAGCTTTCTTT
. TRBJ2-4 . TRBV2 CASSDLVGGGAAYF .
. TRBJ1-1 . TRBV5-1 CASSLVQGGTEAFF TGCGCCAGCAGCTTGGTGCAGGGCGGCACTGAAGCTTTCTTT
. TRBJ2-5 . TRBV5-6 CASSLDREETQYF TGTGCCAGCAGCTTGGACAGGGAAGAGACCCAGTACTTC
few TRBJ1-4 . TRBV7-9 CASSLKTQGEKLFF TGTGCCAGCAGCTTAAAAACGCAGGGCGAAAAACTGTTTTTT
. TRBJ1-5 . TRBV19 CASSQSVNQPQHF TGTGCCAGTAGTCAGTCAGTCAATCAGCCCCAGCATTTT
. TRBJ1-4 . TRBV6-6 CASSYGGAVEKLFF TGTGCCAGCAGTTACGGGGGCGCGGTTGAAAAACTGTTTTTT
once TRBJ1-3 TRBD1 TRBV10-3 CAISDREGTGNTIYF TGTGCCATCAGCGACAGGGAAGGTACGGGAAACACCATATATTTT
. TRBJ1-6 TRBD1 TRBV10-3 CAMRQGWNSPLHF TGTGCCATGCGACAGGGGTGGAATTCACCCCTCCACTTT
. TRBJ1-6 . TRBV6-1 CASSEARDSPLHF TGTGCCAGCAGTGAAGCTCGCGATTCACCCCTCCACTTT
. TRBJ1-1 TRBD1 TRBV4-2 CASSQGTPFTGGRTEAFF TGTGCCAGCAGCCAAGGGACGCCATTTACAGGGGGTAGGACTGAAGCTTTCTTT
. TRBJ1-2 . TRBV5-6 CASSLRQAYGYTF TGTGCCAGCAGCTTACGACAGGCCTATGGCTACACCTTC
large TRBJ2-1 TRBD2 TRBV7-9 CASSYRKTSGRSSYNEQFF TGTGCCAGCAGCTACCGGAAAACTAGCGGGCGTAGCTCCTACAATGAGCAGTTCTTC
once TRBJ1-3 . TRBV5-4 CASSFQGLGNTIYF TGTGCCAGCAGCTTCCAGGGGCTCGGAAACACCATATATTTT
. TRBJ1-2 . TRBV19 CASSIGDRPYGYTF TGTGCCAGTAGTATTGGCGACAGGCCCTATGGCTACACCTTC
. TRBJ2-5 . TRBV19 CASRAWGVETQYF TGTGCCAGTAGGGCCTGGGGGGTTGAGACCCAGTACTTC
. TRBJ2-1 TRBD2 TRBV4-3 CASSQSIVSGSVNEQFF TGCGCCAGCAGCCAGTCGATAGTTAGCGGGAGTGTAAATGAGCAGTTCTTC
. TRBJ2-1 . TRBV6-5 CASSTSTRVPFF TGTGCCAGCAGTACATCTACTAGGGTCCCGTTCTTC
. TRBJ2-7 . TRBV5-6 CASTTGQISYEQYF TGTGCCAGCACTACAGGACAGATTTCCTACGAGCAGTACTTC
. TRBJ1-4 . TRBV6-1 CASSEGSEKLFF TGTGCCAGCAGTGAAGGCTCGGAGAAACTGTTTTTT
many TRBJ1-5 . TRBV4-2 CASSQGGGQPQHF TGTGCCAGCAGCCAAGGGGGGGGTCAGCCCCAGCATTTT
. TRBJ1-6 . TRBV18 CASSPLTGNNSPLHF TGTGCCAGCTCACCATTAACGGGGAATAATTCACCCCTCCACTTT
. TRBJ2-5 TRBD1 TRBV5-6 CASSSNYRGETQYF TGTGCCAGCAGCTCAAACTACAGGGGGGAGACCCAGTACTTC
. TRBJ2-1 TRBD2 TRBV9 CASSAAGLAGNNEQFF TGTGCCAGCAGCGCGGCGGGACTAGCGGGAAACAATGAGCAGTTCTTC
. TRBJ2-7 TRBD2 TRBV6-1 CASSGALAGSYEQYF TGTGCCAGCAGTGGGGCCCTAGCGGGAAGCTACGAGCAGTACTTC
. TRBJ1-2 TRBD1 TRBV5-3 CARSYGTGVGYGYTF TGTGCCAGAAGCTACGGGACAGGGGTGGGCTATGGCTACACCTTC
. TRBJ2-7 . TRBV2 CASTGTYEQYF TGTGCCAGCACTGGCACCTACGAGCAGTACTTC
. TRBJ2-3 TRBD2 TRBV4-1 CASSQDPAGPTDTQYF TGCGCCAGCAGCCAAGATCCAGCGGGGCCCACAGATACGCAGTATTTT
. TRBJ2-3 . TRBV2 CASSGRSADTQYF TGTGCCAGCAGTGGGCGGTCGGCAGATACGCAGTATTTT
. TRBJ1-6 . TRBV6-5 CASSYQRTNSPLHF TGTGCCAGCAGTTACCAGCGAACTAATTCACCCCTCCACTTT
. TRBJ2-3 . TRBV7-9 CASDTTRTGTDTQYF TGTGCCAGCGACACTACCCGGACAGGCACAGATACGCAGTATTTT
. TRBJ2-2 . TRBV4-3 CASSPRLGVDTGELFF TGCGCCAGCAGCCCCCGACTAGGTGTTGACACCGGGGAGCTGTTTTTT
once TRBJ2-7 . TRBV11-1 CASSRGAGAGYEQYF TGTGCCAGCAGCCGTGGGGCAGGGGCGGGCTACGAGCAGTACTTC
. TRBJ2-5 . TRBV21-1 CASSKAAPPSGQGARETQYF TGTGCCAGCAGCAAAGCAGCACCCCCTTCGGGACAGGGGGCTCGGGAGACCCAGTACTTC
. TRBJ2-3 TRBD1 TRBV4-1 CASSQPDRASDTQYF TGCGCCAGCAGCCAACCCGACAGGGCTTCAGATACGCAGTATTTT
. TRBJ2-3 . TRBV20-1 CSGRKTDTQYF TGCAGTGGGAGGAAGACAGATACGCAGTATTTT
. TRBJ1-1 . TRBV20-1 CSGLGDTEAFF TGCAGTGGCCTCGGGGACACTGAAGCTTTCTTT
. TRBJ2-7 TRBD1 TRBV5-1 CASSEPGTGYEQYF TGCGCCAGCAGCGAACCTGGGACAGGCTACGAGCAGTACTTC
. TRBJ1-2 . TRBV7-9 CATQSLGYTF TGTGCCACTCAGTCCCTTGGCTACACCTTC
. TRBJ2-7 . TRBV5-4 CASSSAAADYEQYF TGTGCCAGCAGTTCCGCGGCCGCGGACTACGAGCAGTACTTC
. TRBJ2-3 . TRBV11-2 CASSLDSSRTDTQYF TGTGCCAGCAGCTTAGATTCTAGCCGCACAGATACGCAGTATTTT
. TRBJ2-2 TRBD2 TRBV15 CATSRPGAGGTGELFF TGTGCCACCAGCCGTCCGGGAGCGGGAGGCACCGGGGAGCTGTTTTTT
. TRBJ2-7 . TRBV6-1 CASRGVYSSYEQYF TGTGCCAGCAGAGGGGTCTATTCATCCTACGAGCAGTACTTC